The present TCR beta chain was sequenced within a study of T cell responses to AZD1222 COVID-19 vaccine. In the study overall: Some second doses came at about 4 weeks and others at about 12 weeks; these were pooled. Whole-study findings and limits: With two AZD1222 doses given, Spike-specific TCR breadth and depth both rose. Spike was spanned by vaccine-associated CD4 TCRs, with dominance at 160-218 and 743-854.

With respect to this clone: Its cognate antigen is unknown.

V was shortened by 3 bases and J by 8 bases, with 16 bases between the two germline ends. Germline lookup yields CDR1 SGHTA and CDR2 FQGNSA. The CDR3 has 15 residues. Profiling relied on immunoSEQ multiplex PCR, and the TCRdb table lists in-frame clones only, not all of them. The sample gives some 120,000 clones, around 88% of which show up once; over 8.5% is in the top ten. This chain links TRBV7-2 with TRBJ1-4, with a weak D call TRBD1 (5 bases). This TCR derives from an adult in good health. Sequenced here: peripheral blood, sampled on day 0 of AZD1222 vaccination. CDR3 coding DNA: TGTGCCAGCAGCTTTCAGGGTCAGGCGAAGGAAAAACTGTTTTTT. The encoded protein is CASSFQGQAKEKLFF.